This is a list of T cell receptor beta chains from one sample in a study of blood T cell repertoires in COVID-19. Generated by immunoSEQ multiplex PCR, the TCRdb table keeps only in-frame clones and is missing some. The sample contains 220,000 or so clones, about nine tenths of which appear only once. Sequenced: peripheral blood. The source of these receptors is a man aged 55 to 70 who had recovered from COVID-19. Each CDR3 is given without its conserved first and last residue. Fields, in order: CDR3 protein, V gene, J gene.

CDR3aa: ASSLGEVGNSPLH
v_gene: TRBV5-1
j_gene: TRBJ1-6

CDR3aa: ASSPSSSGGQETQY
v_gene: TRBV5-1
j_gene: TRBJ2-5

CDR3aa: ASSPQGLGANVLT
v_gene: TRBV7-3
j_gene: TRBJ2-6

CDR3aa: ASSLEVTSSYEQY
v_gene: TRBV11-3
j_gene: TRBJ2-7

CDR3aa: ASNQGEQGGTGELF
v_gene: TRBV9
j_gene: TRBJ2-2

CDR3aa: ASSVGRNTEAF
v_gene: TRBV9
j_gene: TRBJ1-1

CDR3aa: ASSPAGRSNEQF
v_gene: TRBV27
j_gene: TRBJ2-1

CDR3aa: ASSYNRVDEKLF
v_gene: TRBV5-6
j_gene: TRBJ1-4

CDR3aa: ASSPSGNTQY
v_gene: TRBV6-5
j_gene: TRBJ2-3

CDR3aa: ASSEGLGGQRHQPQH
v_gene: TRBV2
j_gene: TRBJ1-5

CDR3aa: ASSNRQGWGETQY
v_gene: TRBV4-2
j_gene: TRBJ2-5

CDR3aa: ASSLVVAGVSEQF
v_gene: TRBV7-2
j_gene: TRBJ2-1

CDR3aa: AWSAPGQGIYEQY
v_gene: TRBV30
j_gene: TRBJ2-7

CDR3aa: ASSLRGGNTEAF
v_gene: TRBV27
j_gene: TRBJ1-1

CDR3aa: ASNRPGQQNEQY
v_gene: TRBV7-2
j_gene: TRBJ2-7

CDR3aa: SARDRGEQF
v_gene: TRBV20-1
j_gene: TRBJ2-1

CDR3aa: ASSLGVGNTIY
v_gene: TRBV11-1
j_gene: TRBJ1-3

CDR3aa: ASSPSGSGETQY
v_gene: TRBV6-2/TRBV6-3
j_gene: TRBJ2-5

CDR3aa: ASTRSGANVLT
v_gene: TRBV28
j_gene: TRBJ2-6

CDR3aa: ASLGTVSITDTQY
v_gene: TRBV2
j_gene: TRBJ2-3

CDR3aa: ASSILGEGNQPQH
v_gene: TRBV19
j_gene: TRBJ1-5

CDR3aa: ASSPADRGTDTQY
v_gene: TRBV18
j_gene: TRBJ2-3

CDR3aa: ASSEVGAVFEQY
v_gene: TRBV25-1
j_gene: TRBJ2-7

CDR3aa: ATSREGTPWATEAF
v_gene: TRBV15
j_gene: TRBJ1-1

CDR3aa: ASSARLVHEQF
v_gene: TRBV7-2
j_gene: TRBJ2-1

CDR3aa: ASSSWSGDTEAF
v_gene: TRBV6-5
j_gene: TRBJ1-1

CDR3aa: ASSIAGGPNEQF
v_gene: TRBV19
j_gene: TRBJ2-1

CDR3aa: ASSELANNEQF
v_gene: TRBV6-1
j_gene: TRBJ2-1

CDR3aa: ASRIPQDRGQIDTQY
v_gene: TRBV5-1
j_gene: TRBJ2-3

CDR3aa: ASSLVSGGSHEQY
v_gene: TRBV5-1
j_gene: TRBJ2-7

CDR3aa: ASSPGGAGTEAF
v_gene: TRBV18
j_gene: TRBJ1-1

CDR3aa: ASSHLLAGETEQF
v_gene: TRBV3-1/TRBV3-2
j_gene: TRBJ2-1

CDR3aa: ASSSGQFPRQRPEAF
v_gene: TRBV11-2
j_gene: TRBJ1-1

CDR3aa: ASSERLAGGVEQF
v_gene: TRBV6-4
j_gene: TRBJ2-1

CDR3aa: ASSFDREEVDEQY
v_gene: TRBV28
j_gene: TRBJ2-7

CDR3aa: ASSSKWAYRGKETQY
v_gene: TRBV21-1
j_gene: TRBJ2-5

CDR3aa: ASSFPTGVSDSPLH
v_gene: TRBV25-1
j_gene: TRBJ1-6

CDR3aa: ASSLRGTGNTIY
v_gene: TRBV27
j_gene: TRBJ1-3

CDR3aa: ASSPERLGRTDTQY
v_gene: TRBV18
j_gene: TRBJ2-3

CDR3aa: ASSPQGQGPETQY
v_gene: TRBV6-5
j_gene: TRBJ2-5

CDR3aa: ASSLYRAGSNQPQH
v_gene: TRBV7-2
j_gene: TRBJ1-5

CDR3aa: ASSKDIGGVCNQPQH
v_gene: TRBV21-1
j_gene: TRBJ1-5

CDR3aa: AISGAQGQTYEQY
v_gene: TRBV10-3
j_gene: TRBJ2-7

CDR3aa: ASAGLLNTEAF
v_gene: TRBV27
j_gene: TRBJ1-1

CDR3aa: ASSQERGTEAF
v_gene: TRBV4-2
j_gene: TRBJ1-1

CDR3aa: ASSLTLREGGTRVVTNEKLF
v_gene: TRBV7-3
j_gene: TRBJ1-4

CDR3aa: ASSQGQGGETQY
v_gene: TRBV4-2
j_gene: TRBJ2-5

CDR3aa: ASSIRGWRTSGTTDTQY
v_gene: TRBV19
j_gene: TRBJ2-3

CDR3aa: ASSSPRAASAYEQY
v_gene: TRBV27
j_gene: TRBJ2-7

CDR3aa: ASSPPVGQPYEQY
v_gene: TRBV7-2
j_gene: TRBJ2-7

CDR3aa: ASSVDGGREQPQH
v_gene: TRBV9
j_gene: TRBJ1-5

CDR3aa: AWSGRGPNQPQH
v_gene: TRBV30
j_gene: TRBJ1-5

CDR3aa: ASSVAGGSRNEKLF
v_gene: TRBV9
j_gene: TRBJ1-4

CDR3aa: ASSLAGAGTGNGYT
v_gene: TRBV5-4
j_gene: TRBJ1-2

CDR3aa: ACSLGGAQPQH
v_gene: TRBV30
j_gene: TRBJ1-5

CDR3aa: ASSPTGQAVFIQY
v_gene: TRBV28
j_gene: TRBJ2-4

CDR3aa: ASSLEGTGLSPLH
v_gene: TRBV5-1
j_gene: TRBJ1-6

CDR3aa: ASRDFEIGNQPQH
v_gene: TRBV6-5
j_gene: TRBJ1-5

CDR3aa: ASSTDMNEKLF
v_gene: TRBV27
j_gene: TRBJ1-4

CDR3aa: ASTGGLGYT
v_gene: TRBV9
j_gene: TRBJ1-2